This TCR beta chain was captured in a study of identical twins. Whole-study findings and limits: Conclusions came from cross-sectional statistical analysis, not from following the same donors.

TCRdb processed the 5' RACE reads anew with MiXCR; each CDR3 protein has one entry. The profile covers a few hundred thousand distinct CDR3 sequences, with roughly 24% appearing a single time and roughly 3% taken by the ten largest. This clonotype was seen more than once but under ten times. Its specificity is unknown. The CDR3 covers 15 residues. In germline, CDR1 is SEHNR, CDR2 FQNEAQ (reference sequence). V trimming: 6 bases; J trimming: 7 bases; junction bases outside the gene matches: 12. These records were also assigned to another study, of T cells expressing NK-cell markers. That study adds: The CD3+CD56-NKG2C+ fraction of several donors was also led by these clonotypes. Certain NKG2C+ T cell clones were expanded, and their HCMV specificity remained unclear.

This receptor was identified in a young woman in good health. Sequences were obtained from CD4+ T cells sorted from blood. The chain joins TRBV7-9 to TRBJ2-1; 7 bases map to TRBD2. The CDR3 protein is CASSYGAGVLNEQFF. The CDR3 DNA reads as TGTGCCAGCAGTTACGGGGCGGGGGTTTTGAATGAGCAGTTCTTC. Full variable domain (outside the CDR3, taken from reference TRBV7-9 and TRBJ2-1): DTGVSQNPRHKITKRGQNVTFRCDPISEHNRLYWYRQTLGQGPEFLTYFQNEAQLEKSRLLSDRFSAERPKGSFSTLEIQRTEQGDSAMYLCASSYGAGVLNEQFFGPGTRLTVL.